Presented here are 28 T cell receptor beta chains from one specimen sequenced in a study of response to subunit inactivated influenza vaccine. Using its own MiXCR run on the RT-PCR reads, TCRdb lists one record per CDR3 protein. This table holds hundreds of thousands of distinct CDR3 sequences, about 18% found once. Sequences were derived from PBMCs from blood, sampled roughly 5 days after vaccination. The receptors come from a man aged 50-59 years who received an inactivated influenza vaccine.

This chain links TRBV20-1 with TRBJ2-2, with a tentative D call TRBD2 (5 bases). The CDR3 is 13 residues long. Between the trimmed V and J ends, which lost 1 base and 7 bases, there was a span of 10 bases. CDR1 DFQATT and CDR2 SNEGSKA come from the germline V gene (reference sequence). In DNA form, the CDR3 reads TGCAGTGCTAGAGGTCTCGGGGTCGGGGAGCTGTTTTTT. The encoded protein is CSARGLGVGELFF.

The chain carries TRBV7-2 and TRBJ1-4; possible D gene TRBD1, 5 bases. The CDR3 runs 13 residues. Germline V gene lookup returns CDR1 SGHTA and CDR2 FQGNSA. Deletions cut 5 bases from V and 10 bases from J, with 14 bases between. The CDR3 sequence: CASSQEWGVKLFF. The CDR3 DNA follows: TGTGCCAGCAGCCAGGAGTGGGGGGTAAAACTGTTTTTT.

This clonotype appeared many times. The chain is built from TRBV20-1 and TRBJ2-1; TRBD2 agrees at 12 bases. Germline V gene sequence: CDR1 DFQATT, CDR2 SNEGSKA (reference sequence). The CDR3 has 14 residues. The J segment lost 7 bases and the V segment lost 6 bases, leaving 7 bases of the junction unmatched. The DNA of the CDR3 is TGCAGTGCGGAACTAGCGGGGGGAGCTAATGAGCAGTTCTTC. The encoded protein is CSAELAGGANEQFF.

The rearrangement links TRBV4-2 to TRBJ2-5; D is possibly TRBD1 (5 bases). CDR3 length: 15 residues. V gave up 0 bases and J gave up 1 base, with 9 bases separating them. Germline V gene sequence: CDR1 LGHNA, CDR2 YNFKEQ. The CDR3 sequence: CASSQDLTAQETQYF. Written as DNA, the CDR3 is TGTGCCAGCAGCCAAGATCTGACAGCCCAAGAGACCCAGTACTTC.

This clonotype was counted a few times. The chain couples TRBV29-1 to TRBJ2-7, with 9 bases identical to TRBD1. CDR1 is SQVTM, CDR2 ANQGSEA, per germline. The CDR3 loop spans 14 amino acids. J was trimmed by 3 bases and V by 4 bases; bases with no gene match: 7. The chain's CDR3 is CSVVPGTGSYEQYF. The CDR3 region has the DNA TGCAGCGTTGTCCCAGGGACAGGGAGCTACGAGCAGTACTTC.

This chain uses TRBV12-3 or TRBV12-4 with TRBJ2-3; D is unresolved. The length of the CDR3 is 14 residues. The germline V and J ends were trimmed by 3 bases and 0 bases, with 7 bases remaining between them. For the CDR3, the DNA is TGTGCCAGCAGTTTCCTGTCCAGCACAGATACGCAGTATTTT. Amino acids: CASSFLSSTDTQYF.

This clonotype was recorded a few times. The J gene is TRBJ2-7, the V gene TRBV13; D may be TRBD1 (6 bases). CDR1 and CDR2 from the germline V gene are PRHDT and FYEKMQ (reference sequence). V lost 6 bases and J lost 0, with 12 bases in between. The CDR3 loop spans 14 amino acids. The CDR3 sequence: CASSSGTHSYEQYF. CDR3 nucleotides: TGTGCCAGCAGTTCCGGGACACACTCCTACGAGCAGTACTTC.

The sample holds many counts of this clonotype. The chain links TRBV7-3 to TRBJ2-3, with no clear D. The CDR3 consists of 13 residues. Germline V gene lookup returns CDR1 SGHTA and CDR2 FQGTGA. V was clipped by 1 base and J by 0 bases, with 2 bases between them. CDR3 sequence reads: CASSLMSTDTQYF. CDR3 sequence (DNA): TGTGCCAGCAGCTTAATGAGCACAGATACGCAGTATTTT.

V usage is TRBV20-1 and J usage is TRBJ1-3; tentatively, D is TRBD1 (5 bases). This CDR3 region has 13 residues. CDR1 and CDR2 from the germline V gene are DFQATT and SNEGSKA (reference sequence). V lost 6 bases and J 6 bases, leaving 15 bases between the germline ends. The chain's CDR3 is CSALSRDPNTIYF. CDR3 nucleotide sequence: TGCAGTGCCCTGTCCCGGGACCCAAACACCATATATTTT.

The gene calls are TRBV6-1 and TRBJ1-2; TRBD1 matches at 10 bases. CDR1 and CDR2 from the germline V gene are MNHNS and SASEGT. The CDR3 loop spans 15 amino acids. With 5 bases clipped from V and 4 bases from J, the junction kept 7 bases outside the gene matches. The CDR3: CASSRQGAGGYGYTF. The CDR3, as DNA: TGTGCCAGCAGTCGACAGGGGGCCGGGGGCTATGGCTACACCTTC.

At least ten counts were recorded for this clonotype. This sequence joins TRBV6-1 and TRBJ1-1; tentative D call: TRBD1 (5 bases). This CDR3 is built from 15 residues. The germline CDR1 and CDR2 sequences are MNHNS and SASEGT. Trimming took off 6 bases at V and 4 bases at J, with 18 bases between the two ends. CDR3 nucleotide sequence: TGTGCCAGCAGCCCCTCGTGGGGGGAAGGCACTGAAGCTTTCTTT. It translates to CASSPSWGEGTEAFF.

This clonotype was picked up a small number of times. The gene calls are TRBV7-2 and TRBJ2-3; D remains unclear. Trimming left V 6 bases short and J 3 bases short, with 7 bases between. This CDR3 is built from 12 residues. Germline CDR1 reads SGHTA; CDR2 reads FQGNSA. CDR3 protein: CASRLGTDTQYF. The CDR3 DNA follows: TGTGCCAGCAGGCTGGGGACAGATACGCAGTATTTT.

This clonotype was observed a few times. CDR3 in amino acids: CASSDQTSQETQYF. The CDR3, as DNA: TGTGCCAGCAGCGACCAGACTAGTCAAGAGACCCAGTACTTC. The genes are TRBV7-9 and TRBJ2-5; possible D gene TRBD2, 6 bases. CDR3 length: 14 residues. Per germline, CDR1 SEHNR and CDR2 FQNEAQ (reference sequence). Trimming stripped 5 bases from V and 2 bases from J, with 12 bases between. Based on the CDR3 plus reference TRBV7-9 and TRBJ2-5, the full variable domain is DTGVSQNPRHKITKRGQNVTFRCDPISEHNRLYWYRQTLGQGPEFLTYFQNEAQLEKSRLLSDRFSAERPKGSFSTLEIQRTEQGDSAMYLCASSDQTSQETQYFGPGTRLLVL.

The genes are TRBV5-1 and TRBJ2-3; D is unresolved. The length of the CDR3 is 15 residues. V was trimmed by 0 bases and J by 2 bases, leaving 10 bases between them. Germline lookup yields CDR1 SGHRS and CDR2 YFSETQ. The CDR3 region has the DNA TGCGCCAGCAGCTTGGACTGGCGGTCCACAGATACGCAGTATTTT. It translates to CASSLDWRSTDTQYF. Together with reference TRBV5-1 and TRBJ2-3, the CDR3 gives the full variable domain: KAGVTQTPRYLIKTRGQQVTLSCSPISGHRSVSWYQQTPGQGLQFLFEYFSETQRNKGNFPGRFSGRQFSNSRSEMNVSTLELGDSALYLCASSLDWRSTDTQYFGPGTRLTVL.

There are a few counts of this clonotype. The chain joins TRBV6-1 to TRBJ1-4; no firm D call. Germline V gene sequence: CDR1 MNHNS, CDR2 SASEGT. Trimming removed 4 bases from V and 8 bases from J, with 11 bases in between. This CDR3 has 13 residues. The CDR3 here is CASSAAAGEKLFF. CDR3 DNA sequence: TGTGCCAGCAGTGCTGCCGCCGGCGAAAAACTGTTTTTT.

This clonotype was seen ten or more times. This chain links TRBV5-6 with TRBJ2-7, with a possible D match to TRBD2 (5 bases). CDR1 SGHDT and CDR2 YYEEEE come from the germline V gene. This CDR3 has 13 residues. V lost 3 bases to trimming and J lost 3 bases, with 10 bases between them. The chain's CDR3 is CASSWTGNYEQYF. The CDR3 nucleotides read TGTGCCAGCAGCTGGACCGGGAACTACGAGCAGTACTTC.

The J gene is TRBJ2-2, the V gene TRBV27; a weak D match, TRBD1 (6 bases). Per the germline V gene, CDR1 is MNHEY and CDR2 is SMNVEV (reference sequence). V dropped 0 bases and J dropped 2 bases, with 10 bases sitting between them. CDR3 size: 16 residues. The DNA for the CDR3 is TGTGCCAGCAGTTTATCGACCAGGGGAAACACCGGGGAGCTGTTTTTT. Amino acid sequence: CASSLSTRGNTGELFF.

The V and J genes are TRBV20-1 and TRBJ1-1; D gene uncertain. In germline, CDR1 is DFQATT, CDR2 SNEGSKA (reference sequence). The CDR3 extends over 15 amino acids. With 2 bases removed from V and 5 bases from J, the gap between germline ends came to 18 bases. The CDR3 loop is CSARNGHQVGTEAFF. The CDR3 coding sequence is TGCAGTGCTAGAAATGGTCATCAGGTTGGGACTGAAGCTTTCTTT.

The rearrangement links TRBV28 to TRBJ2-7; D is uncertain. Germline V gives CDR1 MDHEN, CDR2 SYDVKM. Between the trimmed V and J ends, which lost 7 bases and 3 bases, there was a span of 13 bases. The CDR3 loop spans 13 amino acids. CDR3 in DNA: TGTGCCAGCACCAGCTTCCCCAACTACGAGCAGTACTTC. Its translation is CASTSFPNYEQYF.

This clonotype was observed a few times. The chain couples TRBV12-3 or TRBV12-4 to TRBJ1-5; D is undetermined. With 1 base removed from V and 7 bases from J, the gap between germline ends came to 8 bases. The CDR3 is 13 residues long. The CDR3 nucleotides read TGTGCCAGCAGTTTAGACGGGAAGCAGCCCCAGCATTTT. Its translation is CASSLDGKQPQHF.

This clonotype has only a few counts. The chain couples TRBV7-2 to TRBJ2-1; D is unresolved. V was clipped by 5 bases and J by 8 bases, with 7 bases between them. The CDR3 spans 11 residues. Per germline, CDR1 SGHTA and CDR2 FQGNSA. The CDR3 nucleotides are TGTGCCAGCAGCGCAAGGGATGAGCAGTTCTTC. This encodes CASSARDEQFF.

This clonotype was counted a few times. The V and J genes are TRBV7-9 and TRBJ2-2; the D gene could be TRBD1 or TRBD2 (5 bases each). Per the germline V gene, CDR1 is SEHNR and CDR2 is FQNEAQ (reference sequence). The CDR3 sequence is 16 residues long. V was shortened by 5 bases and J by 3 bases, with 16 bases between the two germline ends. CDR3 in DNA: TGTGCCAGCAGCCCTTTAAGGGGCGGGTACACCGGGGAGCTGTTTTTT. Amino acid sequence: CASSPLRGGYTGELFF.

The chain uses TRBV7-9 and TRBJ2-6; D ambiguous. Germline-derived CDR1 and CDR2 are SEHNR and FQNEAQ (reference sequence). The V end was cut by 5 bases, the J end by 2 bases, with 13 bases between. The CDR3 is 16 amino acids. CDR3 nucleotide sequence: TGTGCCAGCAGCCCAGTCGCGTGGGCTGGGGCCAACGTCCTGACTTTC. It codes for CASSPVAWAGANVLTF.

This chain connects TRBV5-1 to TRBJ2-5, with 12 bases that match TRBD1. This CDR3 region has 18 residues. The germline gives CDR1 SGHRS, CDR2 YFSETQ. V lost 4 bases and J lost 1; bases outside the gene matches: 11. The CDR3 region has the DNA TGCGCCAGCAGCCGTGGCGGGACAGGGGGCCGAGGCCAAGAGACCCAGTACTTC. Translation: CASSRGGTGGRGQETQYF.

The chain is built from TRBV20-1 and TRBJ2-7; 7 positions match TRBD2. CDR1 DFQATT and CDR2 SNEGSKA come from the germline V gene (reference sequence). The V gene end was trimmed by 5 bases and the J gene end by 2 bases; junction bases not matched to a gene: 9. The CDR3 runs 14 residues. The CDR3 loop reads CSADSGDLAYEQYF. In nucleotides, the CDR3 is TGCAGTGCTGACAGCGGGGATTTAGCCTACGAGCAGTACTTC.

This clonotype was found a few times. The V and J genes are TRBV20-1 and TRBJ2-7; 8 bases align to TRBD2. Germline loops: CDR1 DFQATT, CDR2 SNEGSKA (reference sequence). J gave up 3 bases and V 6 bases, and 10 bases lay outside the gene matches. The CDR3 loop spans 14 amino acids. The CDR3, as DNA: TGCAGTGCCCAGAAAACTAGCGGCTTCTACGAGCAGTACTTC. Amino acids: CSAQKTSGFYEQYF.

This clonotype was seen only a few times. The chain has TRBV5-1 and TRBJ1-1; D unresolved. The germline V and J ends were trimmed by 3 bases and 1 base, with 13 bases remaining between them. This CDR3 spans 15 amino acids. The germline gives CDR1 SGHRS, CDR2 YFSETQ. In DNA, the CDR3 is TGCGCCAGCAGCTCGGATGGGATTGGGAACACTGAAGCTTTCTTT. Encoded protein: CASSSDGIGNTEAFF.

The J gene is TRBJ2-5, the V gene TRBV5-1; 7 nucleotides align to TRBD1. The germline CDR1 and CDR2 sequences are SGHRS and YFSETQ. This CDR3 is 16 amino acids long. J lost 1 base, V lost 5 bases, and 11 bases had no gene match. The CDR3 spells CASRWTGDVFQETQYF. CDR3 DNA: TGCGCCAGCAGGTGGACAGGAGACGTATTCCAAGAGACCCAGTACTTC.